The source of this T cell receptor beta chain is a study of cytomegalovirus exposure and HLA in healthy donors (dated by TCRdb to the late 2010s). Regarding the complete study: According to a later analysis, the approximately 120 validation repertoires were produced on the same platform as the approximately 610 repertoires of the first cohort. The aim of the study was to test whether cataloging public T cell receptors could identify signatures of past pathogen exposure. To predict cytomegalovirus infection status, the study brought together high-throughput TCR immunosequencing, statistical association of individual TCRs with disease status, and machine learning. A separate validation cohort of approximately 130 different subjects was used in addition to the 666-subject first cohort. Results the study describes overall, beyond this receptor: The study listed approximately 150 TCR beta chains as associated with cytomegalovirus. Of the cluster scores, 85% to 95% were above 0 in a later analysis, which found that TCRs clustered in the first cohort also tended to co-occur in the roughly 130 validation repertoires. Across donors, most TCR sequences were observed very rarely, whereas some public TCRs were present in many individuals. All 120 or so repertoires were used to score co-occurrence in the validation cohort in a later analysis, because that analysis had no HLA typing for the cohort. The authors suggested that the approach could potentially be extended to other disease states and immunological phenotypes. In both the original and validation cohorts, the classifier was reported to diagnose cytomegalovirus status with high specificity and sensitivity. In vitro tests confirmed that a few of the cytomegalovirus-associated TCR beta chains recognize cytomegalovirus antigens.

Donors formed part of the validation cohort, which comprised 95 to 150 subjects and was distinct from the first cohort of 550 to 850 subjects. The library was generated by the immunoSEQ multiplex PCR assay. Concerning the study's data processing: A statistical classification framework was developed to diagnose cytomegalovirus status using the catalog of TCR beta chain sequences. Not all clones reach the TCRdb copy of this immuneACCESS table, which keeps in-frame sequences only. Checked studies attribute under half of the gap to unresolved V genes and leave the rest unexplained. That table furnishes V, J and clone size, whereas the DNA furnished D and trimming. The table for this sample lists more than 300,000 clones; roughly 89% of them were counted only once. Together, the top ten hold 0.83% of the sample. This clone was found a few times. This clone's antigen is unknown. It has no much larger one-base neighbor in the sample; base qualities were not kept.

The sequence was collected from a young woman in good health and CMV-seronegative. Sequencing was carried out using PBMCs.

The DNA sequence is as follows: TGTGCCAGCAGTGAATGGGACAGGAGATCATCTGGAAACACCATATATTTT. It translates to CASSEWDRRSSGNTIYF. This receptor chain uses TRBV6-1 and TRBJ1-3, with 8 bases in between that match TRBD1. V loses 2 bases at its end and J loses 1 base; junction bases beyond the gene matches: 7. Including cysteine and phenylalanine, the CDR3 has 17 amino acids. Only CDR3 DNA remains: 51 bases, in frame from the first base. Looking up the germline V gene yields CDR1 MNHNS and CDR2 SASEGT.